Listed below are T cell receptor beta chains from one sample, sequenced in a study of T cell changes during pregnancy in multiple sclerosis. TCRdb keeps only in-frame clones here, not all; method: immunoSEQ multiplex PCR. The data contain 90,000 to 95,000 clones, roughly 93% of them singletons. The sequencing here drew on peripheral blood, taken in the third trimester of pregnancy. All receptors come from a female donor with multiple sclerosis, enrolled in a pregnancy study. The CDR3 runs from the conserved cysteine through the conserved F or W. Size is stated for part of the rows, as once, few or many counts, or as a class when the clone is expanded.

V gene: TRBV9
clone size: few
J gene: TRBJ2-2
CDR3 protein: CASSLGLAGGTGELFF

V gene: TRBV27
clone size: once
J gene: TRBJ2-7
CDR3 protein: CASSLKGLHSYEQYF

V gene: TRBV19
clone size: once
J gene: TRBJ2-2
CDR3 protein: CAGHNRNTGELFF

V gene: TRBV6-5
clone size: NA
J gene: TRBJ2-7
CDR3 protein: CASSLDRVEQYF

V gene: TRBV19
clone size: NA
J gene: TRBJ1-2
CDR3 protein: CASARRSGNSGGYTF

V gene: TRBV7-9
clone size: NA
J gene: TRBJ2-7
CDR3 protein: CASSFEGASYEQYF

V gene: TRBV9
clone size: NA
J gene: TRBJ2-7
CDR3 protein: CASSIGGASYEQYF

V gene: TRBV29-1
clone size: NA
J gene: TRBJ2-5
CDR3 protein: CSFIMGGRRETQYF

V gene: TRBV29-1
clone size: NA
J gene: TRBJ2-6
CDR3 protein: CSVGAPSGANVLTF

V gene: TRBV18
clone size: NA
J gene: TRBJ1-5
CDR3 protein: CASSPVGGAASNQPQHF

V gene: TRBV7-9
clone size: few
J gene: TRBJ2-3
CDR3 protein: CASSWGQSTDTQYF